This T cell receptor beta chain was profiled in a study of graft-versus-host responses after intestinal transplantation. Whole-study context: Each recipient received a multivisceral, liver-intestinal, or isolated intestinal graft. Study-level points and caveats: GvH clones occurred in recipient marrow; some first appeared in ileum or blood.

TCRdb keeps only in-frame clones here, not all; method: immunoSEQ multiplex PCR. The sample contains roughly 93,000 clones, just under 95% of which appear only once. The V and J ends lost 0 bases and 6 bases respectively, with 2 bases between them. This CDR3 spans 11 amino acids. Germline V gives CDR1 MNHNY, CDR2 SVGAGI (reference sequence). Regarding this clone: Its antigen is not identified.

The sequencing here drew on unstimulated CD8+ T cells sorted from spleen or lymph node cells, taken before transplant. This sequence was found in a human donor who was the organ donor for an intestinal transplant. V is TRBV6-6 and J is TRBJ1-1, with unresolved D. The CDR3 bases are TGTGCCAGCAGTTACTCCGCTGAAGCTTTCTTT. This translates into CASSYSAEAFF.